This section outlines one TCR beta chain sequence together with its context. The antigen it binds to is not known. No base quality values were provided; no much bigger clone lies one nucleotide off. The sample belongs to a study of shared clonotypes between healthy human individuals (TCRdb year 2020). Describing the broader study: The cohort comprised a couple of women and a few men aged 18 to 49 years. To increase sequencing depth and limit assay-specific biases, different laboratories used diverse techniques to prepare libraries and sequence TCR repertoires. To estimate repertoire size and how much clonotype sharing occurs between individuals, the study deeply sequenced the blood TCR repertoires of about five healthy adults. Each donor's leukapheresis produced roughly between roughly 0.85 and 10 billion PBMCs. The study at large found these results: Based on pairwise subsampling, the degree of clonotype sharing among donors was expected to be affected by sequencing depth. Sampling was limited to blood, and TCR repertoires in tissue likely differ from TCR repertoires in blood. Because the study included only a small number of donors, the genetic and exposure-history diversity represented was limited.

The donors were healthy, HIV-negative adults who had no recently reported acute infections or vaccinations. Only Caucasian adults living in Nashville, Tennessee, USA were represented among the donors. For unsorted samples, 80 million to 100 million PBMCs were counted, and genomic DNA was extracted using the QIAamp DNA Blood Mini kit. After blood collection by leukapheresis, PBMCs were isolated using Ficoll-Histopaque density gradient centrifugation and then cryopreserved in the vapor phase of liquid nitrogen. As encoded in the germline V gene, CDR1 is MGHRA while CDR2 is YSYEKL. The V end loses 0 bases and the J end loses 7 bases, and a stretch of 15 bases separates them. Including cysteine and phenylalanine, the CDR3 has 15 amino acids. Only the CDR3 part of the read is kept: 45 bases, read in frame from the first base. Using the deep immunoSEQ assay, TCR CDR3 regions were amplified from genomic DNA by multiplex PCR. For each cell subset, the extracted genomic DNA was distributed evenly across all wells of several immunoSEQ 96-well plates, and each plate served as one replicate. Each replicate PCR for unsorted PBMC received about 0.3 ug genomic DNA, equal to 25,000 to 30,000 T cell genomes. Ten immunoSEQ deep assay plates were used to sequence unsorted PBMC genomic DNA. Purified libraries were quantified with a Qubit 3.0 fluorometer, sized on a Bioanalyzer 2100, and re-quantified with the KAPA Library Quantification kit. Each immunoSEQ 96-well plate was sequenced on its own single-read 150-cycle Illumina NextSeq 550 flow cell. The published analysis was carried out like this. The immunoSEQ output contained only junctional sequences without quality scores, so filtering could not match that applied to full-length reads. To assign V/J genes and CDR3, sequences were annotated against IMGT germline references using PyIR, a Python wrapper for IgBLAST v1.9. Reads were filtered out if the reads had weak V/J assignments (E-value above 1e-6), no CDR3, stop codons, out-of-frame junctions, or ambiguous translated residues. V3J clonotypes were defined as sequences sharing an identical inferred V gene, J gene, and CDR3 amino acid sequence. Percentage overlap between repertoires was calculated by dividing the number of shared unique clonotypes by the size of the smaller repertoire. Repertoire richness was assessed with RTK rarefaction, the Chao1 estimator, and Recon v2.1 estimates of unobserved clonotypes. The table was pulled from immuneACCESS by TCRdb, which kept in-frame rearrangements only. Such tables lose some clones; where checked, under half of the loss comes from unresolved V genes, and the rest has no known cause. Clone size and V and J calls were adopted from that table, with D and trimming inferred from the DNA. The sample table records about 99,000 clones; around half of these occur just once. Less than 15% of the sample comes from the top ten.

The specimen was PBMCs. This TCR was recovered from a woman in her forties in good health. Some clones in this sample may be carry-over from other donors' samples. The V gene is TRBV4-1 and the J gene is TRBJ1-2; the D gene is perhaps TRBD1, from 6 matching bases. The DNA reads TGCGCCAGCAGCCAAGATGAGTCAGGGGTGGGTGGCTACACCTTC. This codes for CASSQDESGVGGYTF.